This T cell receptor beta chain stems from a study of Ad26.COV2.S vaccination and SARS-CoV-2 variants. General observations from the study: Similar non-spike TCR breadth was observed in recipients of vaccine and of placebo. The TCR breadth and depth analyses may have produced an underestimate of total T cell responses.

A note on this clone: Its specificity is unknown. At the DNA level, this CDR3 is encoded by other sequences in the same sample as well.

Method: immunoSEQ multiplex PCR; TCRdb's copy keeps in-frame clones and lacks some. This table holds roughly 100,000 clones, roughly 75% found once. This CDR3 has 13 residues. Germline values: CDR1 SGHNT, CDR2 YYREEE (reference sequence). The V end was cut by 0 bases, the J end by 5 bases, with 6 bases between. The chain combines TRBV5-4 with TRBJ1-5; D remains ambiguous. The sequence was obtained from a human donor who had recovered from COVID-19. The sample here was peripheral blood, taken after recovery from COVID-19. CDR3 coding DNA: TGTGCCAGCAGCTTGGATCGGGATCAGCCCCAGCATTTT. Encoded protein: CASSLDRDQPQHF.